This is a list of T cell receptor beta chains from one sample in a study of T cell changes during pregnancy in multiple sclerosis. Data came from immunoSEQ multiplex PCR; TCRdb stores just in-frame clones and leaves some out. Here the sample spans about 41,000 clones, 90% to 95% being singletons. The sequencing here drew on CD8+ T cells from peripheral blood mononuclear cells, taken in the third trimester of pregnancy. These receptors were taken from a female donor with multiple sclerosis, enrolled in a pregnancy study. CDR3s leave out the opening cysteine and the closing phenylalanine or tryptophan. Rows give clone size only sometimes, using once, few, many, or a class for an expanded clone.

once	TRBV6-1	TRBJ2-1	ASTSVEGSYNEQF
-	TRBV6-1	TRBJ2-5	ASSDVAGQETQY
-	TRBV10-3	TRBJ2-7	AISESLLYEQY
-	TRBV9	TRBJ1-2	ASSASKTGQRSALGYT
-	TRBV5-6	TRBJ1-1	ASALDRGTTEAF
few	TRBV4-1	TRBJ1-2	ASSQQGADSGYT
-	TRBV11-3	TRBJ1-1	ASSPRTGVGTEAF
-	TRBV5-6	TRBJ2-1	ASSLGHPNEQF
-	TRBV11-2	TRBJ2-2	ASSLGSTGELF
-	TRBV7-8	TRBJ1-6	ASSLEGDIPHPALH
-	TRBV20-1	TRBJ1-6	SARAQGALH
-	TRBV27	TRBJ2-1	ASNKQRERSSSYNEQF
once	TRBV4-2	TRBJ2-7	ASSQDAGEGGYEQY
once	TRBV6-1	TRBJ1-2	ASSEYLGASYGYT
-	TRBV6-5	TRBJ2-1	ASSYGADEQF
-	TRBV7-7	TRBJ2-5	ASSFLGSGGAETQY
-	TRBV6-1	TRBJ2-1	ASSLGTRGRGEQF
-	TRBV10-3	TRBJ2-7	AISKREQGITYEQY
-	TRBV18	TRBJ2-2	ASSPTEPNTGELF
-	TRBV27	TRBJ2-7	ASKAGTTPLEQY
-	TRBV11-3	TRBJ2-3	ASSLERGAGDTQY
-	TRBV13	TRBJ1-2	ASSPRDLSWEGYT
once	TRBV10-3	TRBJ2-7	AISGRGVSSYEQY
once	TRBV25-1	TRBJ2-7	ASSETGSGYEQY
-	TRBV5-1	-	ASSLVAGEAYEQY
-	TRBV11-3	TRBJ2-1	ASSPTGIGPNEQF
-	TRBV6-5	TRBJ1-1	ASDSNTEAF
-	TRBV7-6	TRBJ2-2	ASSPGLAGGPPGELF
once	TRBV10-1	TRBJ2-7	ASSESGRRTSGRHEQY
-	TRBV6-5	TRBJ1-5	ASSYSRVGNQPQH
-	TRBV6-1	TRBJ2-7	ASSEPPDITNTYYEQY
-	TRBV4-1	TRBJ1-2	ASSQVGGTGLYGYT
few	TRBV28	TRBJ1-1	ASSRDLLNTEAF
few	TRBV5-1	TRBJ2-1	ASSLAGTGGDRHTHEQF
-	TRBV15	TRBJ2-5	ATSSGMERRETQY
-	TRBV4-1	TRBJ2-1	ASSQGQGPYNEQF
-	TRBV27	TRBJ2-1	ATRLAGGDEQF
-	TRBV28	TRBJ1-2	ASSRQLSYT
-	TRBV11-2	TRBJ2-5	ASSLAGQGLGEETQY
-	TRBV9	TRBJ1-1	ASSVGLDRVVWTEAF
-	TRBV28	TRBJ2-7	ASSPYGTGYEQY
-	TRBV2	TRBJ1-2	ASSDGGHSLEEYLGGYT
-	TRBV9	TRBJ2-2	ASSVGTANTGELF
-	TRBV15	TRBJ2-7	ATSGRLELGAYEQY
once	TRBV5-6	TRBJ1-1	ASSTPREVNTEAF
once	TRBV5-4	TRBJ2-7	ASSYVEGITYEQY
once	TRBV29-1	TRBJ1-5	SVEVLGGGSYQPQH
-	TRBV27	TRBJ1-6	ASSPVPGTEQGYNSPLH
-	TRBV6-5	TRBJ1-2	ASSYSEGDYGYT
-	TRBV16	TRBJ2-1	ASSPTWKEGNEQF
once	TRBV4-1	TRBJ1-5	ASSQVHNSNQPQH
-	TRBV6-1	TRBJ1-1	ASSEGVRGSEAF
-	TRBV30	TRBJ1-4	AWSVGTDNEKLF
-	TRBV6-5	TRBJ1-1	ASRGQGLGPKAF
-	TRBV2	TRBJ1-5	ASIGGLNSNQPQH
-	TRBV9	TRBJ2-2	ASQRGGNTGELF
-	TRBV4-3	TRBJ2-2	ASSSLLAGAGGELF
-	TRBV12-5	TRBJ2-5	ASTTWGEETQY